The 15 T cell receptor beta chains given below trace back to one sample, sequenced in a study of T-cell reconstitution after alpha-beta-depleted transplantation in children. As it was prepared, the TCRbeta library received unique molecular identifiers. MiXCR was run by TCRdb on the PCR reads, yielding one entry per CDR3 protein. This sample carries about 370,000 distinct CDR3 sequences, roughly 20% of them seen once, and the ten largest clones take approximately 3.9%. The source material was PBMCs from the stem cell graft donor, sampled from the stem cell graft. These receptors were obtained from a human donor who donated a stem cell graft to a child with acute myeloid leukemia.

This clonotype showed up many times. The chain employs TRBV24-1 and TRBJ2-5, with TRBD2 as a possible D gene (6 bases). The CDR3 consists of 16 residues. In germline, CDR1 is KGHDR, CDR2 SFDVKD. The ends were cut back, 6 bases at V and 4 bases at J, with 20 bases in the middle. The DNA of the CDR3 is TGTGCCACCAGTAAACTCCGGGACTCCCTTACAGAGACCCAGTACTTC. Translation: CATSKLRDSLTETQYF.

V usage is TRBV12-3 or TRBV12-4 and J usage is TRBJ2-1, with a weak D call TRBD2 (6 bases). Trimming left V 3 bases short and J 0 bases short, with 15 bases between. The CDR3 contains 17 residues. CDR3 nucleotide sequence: TGTGCCAGCAGTTTTGGACTACCGAGGAGCTCCTACAATGAGCAGTTCTTC. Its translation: CASSFGLPRSSYNEQFF.

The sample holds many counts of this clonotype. CDR3 in DNA: TGTGCCAGCAACCAGGGACCAGATACGCAGTATTTT. Encoded protein: CASNQGPDTQYF. The chain uses TRBV2 and TRBJ2-3; D tentatively fits TRBD1 or TRBD2 (5 bases each). Germline-derived CDR1 and CDR2 are SNHLY and FYNNEI. The germline V and J ends were trimmed by 7 bases and 4 bases, with 9 bases remaining between them. This CDR3 has 12 amino acids. The full variable domain, with the rest looked up from reference TRBV2 and TRBJ2-3, is EPEVTQTPSHQVTQMGQEVILRCVPISNHLYFYWYRQILGQKVEFLVSFYNNEISEKSEIFDDQFSVERPDGSNFTLKIRSTKLEDSAMYFCASNQGPDTQYFGPGTRLTVL.

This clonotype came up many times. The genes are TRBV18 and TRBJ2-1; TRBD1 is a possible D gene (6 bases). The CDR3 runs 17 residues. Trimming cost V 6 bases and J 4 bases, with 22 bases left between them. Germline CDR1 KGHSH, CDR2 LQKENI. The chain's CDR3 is CASSQTWTVGVYNEQFF. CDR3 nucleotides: TGTGCCAGCTCCCAAACCTGGACAGTTGGGGTTTACAATGAGCAGTTCTTC.

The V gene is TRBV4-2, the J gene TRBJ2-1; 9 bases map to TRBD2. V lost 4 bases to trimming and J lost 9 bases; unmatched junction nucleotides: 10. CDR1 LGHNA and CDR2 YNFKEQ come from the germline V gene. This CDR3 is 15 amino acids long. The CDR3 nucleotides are TGTGCCAGCAGCCGGCCCCGGACTAGCGATGGTGAGCAGTTCTTC. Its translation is CASSRPRTSDGEQFF.

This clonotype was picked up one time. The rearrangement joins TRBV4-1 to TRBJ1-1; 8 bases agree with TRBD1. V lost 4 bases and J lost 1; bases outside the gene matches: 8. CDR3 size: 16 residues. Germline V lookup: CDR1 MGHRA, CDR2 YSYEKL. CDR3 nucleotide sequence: TGCGCCAGCAGCCCGCCGAGGACAGGGCCGAACACTGAAGCTTTCTTT. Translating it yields CASSPPRTGPNTEAFF.

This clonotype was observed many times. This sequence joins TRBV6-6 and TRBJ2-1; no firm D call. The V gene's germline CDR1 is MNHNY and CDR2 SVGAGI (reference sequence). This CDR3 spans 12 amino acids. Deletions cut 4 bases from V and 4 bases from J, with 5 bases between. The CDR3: CASSSGYNEQFF. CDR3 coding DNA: TGTGCCAGCAGTTCCGGATACAATGAGCAGTTCTTC.

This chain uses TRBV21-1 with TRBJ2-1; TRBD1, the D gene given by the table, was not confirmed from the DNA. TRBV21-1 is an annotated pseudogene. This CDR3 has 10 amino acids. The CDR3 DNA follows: TGTGCCAGCCCCCCCGATGAGCAGTTCTTC. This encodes CASPPDEQFF.

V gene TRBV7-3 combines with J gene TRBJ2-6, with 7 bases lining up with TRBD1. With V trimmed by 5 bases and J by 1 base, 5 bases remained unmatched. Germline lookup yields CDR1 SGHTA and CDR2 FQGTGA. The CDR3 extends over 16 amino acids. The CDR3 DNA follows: TGTGCCAGCAGCGCTACAGGGGCTTCTGGGGCCAACGTCCTGACTTTC. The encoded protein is CASSATGASGANVLTF.

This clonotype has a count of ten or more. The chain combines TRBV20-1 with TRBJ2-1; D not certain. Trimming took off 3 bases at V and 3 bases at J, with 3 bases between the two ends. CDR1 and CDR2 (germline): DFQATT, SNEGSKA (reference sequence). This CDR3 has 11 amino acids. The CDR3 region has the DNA TGCAGTGCTAGCGACTACAATGAGCAGTTCTTC. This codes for CSASDYNEQFF.

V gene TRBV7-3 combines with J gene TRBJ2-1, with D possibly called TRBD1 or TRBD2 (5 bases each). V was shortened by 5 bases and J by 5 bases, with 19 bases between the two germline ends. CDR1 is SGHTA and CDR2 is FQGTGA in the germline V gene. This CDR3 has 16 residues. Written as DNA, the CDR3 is TGTGCCAGCAGCCCCAGGTCCAGGGAGTGGAACAATGAGCAGTTCTTC. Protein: CASSPRSREWNNEQFF.

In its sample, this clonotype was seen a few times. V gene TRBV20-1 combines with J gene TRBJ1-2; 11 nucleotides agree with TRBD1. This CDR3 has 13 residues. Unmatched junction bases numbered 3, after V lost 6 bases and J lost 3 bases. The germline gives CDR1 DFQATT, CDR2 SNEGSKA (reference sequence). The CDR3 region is CSATDRGHYGYTF. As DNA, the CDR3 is TGCAGTGCAACGGACAGGGGGCACTATGGCTACACCTTC.

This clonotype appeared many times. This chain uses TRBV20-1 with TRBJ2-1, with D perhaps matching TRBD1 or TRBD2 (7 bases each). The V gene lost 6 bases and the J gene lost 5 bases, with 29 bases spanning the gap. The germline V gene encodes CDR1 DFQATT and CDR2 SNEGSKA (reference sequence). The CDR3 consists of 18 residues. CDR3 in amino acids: CSAARGSSGSLLNNEQFF. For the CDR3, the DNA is TGCAGTGCCGCCAGGGGGTCTAGCGGAAGCCTACTAAACAATGAGCAGTTCTTC.

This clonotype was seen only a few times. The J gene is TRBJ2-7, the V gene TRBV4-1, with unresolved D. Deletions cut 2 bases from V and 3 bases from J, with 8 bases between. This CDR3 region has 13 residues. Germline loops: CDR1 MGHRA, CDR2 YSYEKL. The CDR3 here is CASSQMPGYEQYF. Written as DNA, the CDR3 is TGCGCCAGCAGCCAAATGCCTGGCTACGAGCAGTACTTC.

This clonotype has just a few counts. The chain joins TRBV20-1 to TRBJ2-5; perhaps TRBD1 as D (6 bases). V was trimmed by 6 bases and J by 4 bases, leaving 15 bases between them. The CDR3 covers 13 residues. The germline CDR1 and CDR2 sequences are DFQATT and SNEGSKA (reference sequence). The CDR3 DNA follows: TGCAGTGCGCTAAAGCCAGGGGCAGAGACCCAGTACTTC. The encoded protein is CSALKPGAETQYF.